One sample yielded the 30 T cell receptor beta chains listed below, sequenced in a study of T cells in Graves' hyperthyroidism and ophthalmopathy. It was RNA transcripts that yielded the amplified TCR beta CDR3 regions. During a first-round RT-PCR of the TCR CDR3, the HTBI primer set was used. Each CDR3 protein gets one entry after TCRdb re-called the multiplex PCR reads with MiXCR. In the table there are around 570,000 distinct CDR3 sequences, less than 20% of which are singletons. The sample consisted of blood. These TCRs come from a man aged 35 to 55 with Graves' ophthalmopathy.

J is TRBJ2-7 and V is TRBV6-2 or TRBV6-3; D is perhaps TRBD1 (6 bases). Germline V lookup: CDR1 MNHEY, CDR2 SVGEGT. The CDR3 totals 16 residues. V was shortened by 0 bases and J by 2 bases, with 14 bases between the two germline ends. The CDR3 region is CASSYSRTVGAYEQYF. The CDR3 nucleotides are TGTGCCAGCAGTTACTCCAGGACAGTTGGGGCCTACGAGCAGTACTTC.

This clonotype was seen only a few times. The chain uses TRBV5-1 and TRBJ2-7, with TRBD1 matching 8 bases. The ends lost 4 bases at V and 6 bases at J; junction bases unmatched: 12. The CDR3 has 15 amino acids. Per the germline V gene, CDR1 is SGHRS and CDR2 is YFSETQ. CDR3 protein: CASSAGQGEGPEQYF. CDR3 DNA: TGCGCCAGCAGCGCCGGACAGGGTGAGGGCCCCGAGCAGTACTTC. Combining the CDR3 with reference TRBV5-1 and TRBJ2-7 gives the whole variable domain KAGVTQTPRYLIKTRGQQVTLSCSPISGHRSVSWYQQTPGQGLQFLFEYFSETQRNKGNFPGRFSGRQFSNSRSEMNVSTLELGDSALYLCASSAGQGEGPEQYFGPGTRLTVT.

In its sample, this clonotype was seen many times. The chain uses TRBV28 and TRBJ1-2, with D possibly matching TRBD1 (6 bases). This CDR3 is 12 amino acids long. V was shortened by 8 bases and J by 6 bases, with 13 bases between the two germline ends. Germline CDR1 reads MDHEN; CDR2 reads SYDVKM. The CDR3 spells CASRAGGHGYTF. The CDR3 region has the DNA TGTGCCAGCCGAGCCGGGGGCCATGGCTACACCTTC.

This clonotype was seen ten or more times. V is TRBV7-9 and J is TRBJ1-1; no reliable D call. The V gene's germline CDR1 is SEHNR and CDR2 FQNEAQ (reference sequence). This CDR3 region has 13 residues. Trimming cost V 1 base and J 8 bases, with 11 bases left between them. CDR3 loop: CASSLGGGSEAFF. CDR3 DNA sequence: TGTGCCAGCAGCTTAGGGGGAGGCAGCGAAGCTTTCTTT.

This clonotype was observed many times. V usage is TRBV2 and J usage is TRBJ2-5; maybe TRBD1 (6 bases). The CDR3 runs to 13 residues. The V gene lost 7 bases and the J gene lost 5 bases, with 14 bases spanning the gap. Germline CDR1 and CDR2: SNHLY and FYNNEI. CDR3: CASKSGVWETQYF. DNA of the CDR3: TGTGCCAGCAAATCAGGGGTGTGGGAGACCCAGTACTTC.

The chain employs TRBV10-3 and TRBJ1-1; D not certain. V was clipped by 3 bases and J by 1 base, with 9 bases between them. The germline CDR1 and CDR2 sequences are ENHRY and SYGVKD. The CDR3 extends over 14 amino acids. The CDR3 here is CAISEREGNTEAFF. CDR3 sequence (DNA): TGTGCCATCAGTGAAAGGGAAGGGAACACTGAAGCTTTCTTT.

DNA for the CDR3: TGCAGTGCCAAAGACTACCGGGGGGGGAACTCCTACGAGCAGTACTTC. The encoded protein is CSAKDYRGGNSYEQYF. The chain joins TRBV20-1 to TRBJ2-7; 8 bases are shared with TRBD2. The CDR3 spans 16 residues. From germline, CDR1 is DFQATT and CDR2 SNEGSKA (reference sequence). V lost 6 bases to trimming and J lost 0 bases; unmatched junction nucleotides: 13.

There are many counts of this clonotype. The gene calls are TRBV20-1 and TRBJ2-1; 12 bases fit TRBD2. CDR1 and CDR2 from the germline V gene are DFQATT and SNEGSKA (reference sequence). This CDR3 comprises 14 residues. The ends lost 5 bases at V and 3 bases at J; junction bases unmatched: 2. The CDR3 coding sequence is TGCAGTGCTGAGGGACTAGCGGGCTACAATGAGCAGTTCTTC. Its translation is CSAEGLAGYNEQFF.

This sequence joins TRBV6-1 and TRBJ2-3; TRBD1 might be the D (6 bases). The CDR3 covers 16 residues. V was cut by 8 bases and J by 0 bases, with 18 bases left in between. Germline CDR1 reads MNHNS; CDR2 reads SASEGT. For the CDR3, the DNA is TGTGCCAGCGCCTCGGCCGCAGGGGCCAGCACAGATACGCAGTATTTT. As protein: CASASAAGASTDTQYF.

This chain uses TRBV3-1 with TRBJ2-1; D perhaps matches TRBD2 (5 bases). The J call could be wrong; TRBJ2-7 is a better fit for the DNA end. The CDR3 is 12 residues long. CDR1 is LGHDT, CDR2 YNNKEL, per germline (reference sequence). The CDR3 DNA is TGTGCCAGCAGTCTTATCCGGGGTGAGCAGTACTTC. Protein product: CASSLIRGEQYF.

This clonotype appeared a few times. This sequence joins TRBV20-1 and TRBJ2-3; 16 bases agree with TRBD2. CDR3 length: 16 amino acids. Germline V gives CDR1 DFQATT, CDR2 SNEGSKA (reference sequence). Trimming cost V 4 bases and J 5 bases; bases outside gene matches: 6. The DNA of the CDR3 is TGCAGTGCTACCGGGACTAGCGGGGGGGAGGAAGATACGCAGTATTTT. This encodes CSATGTSGGEEDTQYF.

Ten or more counts support this clonotype. The chain employs TRBV7-2 and TRBJ2-7; D gene uncertain. The CDR3 sequence is 12 residues long. The germline CDR1 and CDR2 sequences are SGHTA and FQGNSA. V lost 5 bases, J lost 3 bases, and 8 bases lay in between. Here the CDR3 reads CASSAAYYEQYF. For the CDR3, the DNA is TGTGCCAGCAGCGCGGCGTACTACGAGCAGTACTTC.

This chain links TRBV27 with TRBJ2-5; 13 nucleotides agree with TRBD2. The CDR3 is 16 residues long. Germline CDR1 is MNHEY and CDR2 is SMNVEV (reference sequence). J lost 4 bases, V lost 0 bases, and 2 bases had no gene match. CDR3 bases: TGTGCCAGCAGTTTATCCTGGACTAGCGGGAGAGAGACCCAGTACTTC. It specifies CASSLSWTSGRETQYF.

This clonotype has at least ten counts. This chain uses TRBV5-5 with TRBJ2-7; TRBD1 aligns across 10 bases. This CDR3 spans 15 amino acids. V gave up 4 bases and J gave up 6 bases; unmatched junction bases: 10. Per germline, CDR1 SGHKS and CDR2 YYEKEE (reference sequence). The CDR3 region has the DNA TGTGCCAGCAGCCCGACACTGGGACAGGGGTCCGAGCAGTACTTC. Translating it yields CASSPTLGQGSEQYF.

In the case of this clonotype: The junction shows a germline mismatch at one end, possibly a read error. CDR3 region: CASSSTPRETQYF. In nucleotides, the CDR3 is TGTGCTAGCAGCTCAACCCCCAGGGAGACCCAGTACTTC. The J gene is TRBJ2-5, the V gene TRBV7-7; D not certain. The CDR3 spans 13 residues. Germline V gives CDR1 SSHAT, CDR2 FNYEAQ (reference sequence).

This clonotype was recorded once. The chain is built from TRBV7-3 and TRBJ1-1; TRBD1 is a possible D gene (5 bases). This CDR3 is built from 14 residues. Germline CDR1 is SGHTA and CDR2 is FQGTGA. V lost 5 bases, J lost 6 bases, and 16 bases lay in between. CDR3 amino acids: CASSPRAGFPEAFF. CDR3 coding DNA: TGTGCCAGCAGCCCCCGGGCAGGGTTTCCTGAAGCTTTCTTT.

There are a few counts of this clonotype. The V and J genes are TRBV10-3 and TRBJ2-1; D may be TRBD1 or TRBD2 (6 bases each). V lost 2 bases, J lost 0 bases, and 17 bases lay in between. This CDR3 spans 18 amino acids. Germline lookup yields CDR1 ENHRY and CDR2 SYGVKD. CDR3 residues: CAISELSRRGSSYNEQFF. The DNA for the CDR3 is TGTGCCATCAGTGAGCTCTCGAGGAGGGGGAGCTCCTACAATGAGCAGTTCTTC.

This clonotype was counted between two and nine times. A much bigger clone sits one base away, suggesting this may be a read error. The chain has TRBV12-3 or TRBV12-4 and TRBJ1-1, with D unclear. The CDR3 contains 13 residues. The CDR3 bases are TGTGTCAGCACCCTCCCGGTGAACACTGAAGCTTTCTTT. Amino acid sequence: CVSTLPVNTEAFF.

This clonotype was seen repeatedly, ten times or more. V is TRBV27 and J is TRBJ2-7, with 7 bases that match TRBD2. The CDR3 length is 14 residues. Germline CDR1 MNHEY, CDR2 SMNVEV (reference sequence). The V segment lost 8 bases and the J segment 6 bases; nucleotides outside the gene matches: 13. DNA of the CDR3: TGTGCCAGCCGGGAGGTGCTGGGGCGGGGCGAGCAGTACTTC. Its translation is CASREVLGRGEQYF.

This clonotype has a handful of counts. V usage is TRBV5-5 and J usage is TRBJ2-2; 10 bases match TRBD1. V lost 4 bases and J lost 2; bases outside the gene matches: 5. The germline V gene has CDR1 SGHKS and CDR2 YYEKEE (reference sequence). The CDR3 covers 16 residues. CDR3 nucleotide sequence: TGTGCCAGCAGCAGACAGGGGGCGAGTAACACCGGGGAGCTGTTTTTT. Its protein product is CASSRQGASNTGELFF.

This clonotype appeared a few times. The rearrangement links TRBV3-1 to TRBJ2-1; 11 bases match TRBD2. Trimming cost V 5 bases and J 7 bases; bases outside gene matches: 4. This CDR3 comprises 14 residues. Germline V lookup: CDR1 LGHDT, CDR2 YNNKEL (reference sequence). The CDR3 protein is CASSARLAGNEQFF. CDR3 sequence (DNA): TGTGCCAGCAGCGCCCGACTAGCGGGAAATGAGCAGTTCTTC.

The chain is built from TRBV12-5 and TRBJ2-2; 9 bases are a match to TRBD1. V shed 3 bases, J shed 3 bases, and the junction held 2 bases outside the gene matches. Germline V gene data show CDR1 as LGHNT and CDR2 as FRNRAP. The CDR3 length is 15 residues. In DNA, the CDR3 is TGTGCTAGTGGTTTCGGACAGGGGTACACCGGGGAGCTGTTTTTT. Amino acids: CASGFGQGYTGELFF.

This clonotype has only a few counts. The V call is TRBV27, the J call TRBJ2-2; 10 bases match TRBD2. V was pared by 3 bases and J by 2 bases, with 9 bases of the junction left unmatched. There are 18 residues in the CDR3. The germline CDR1 and CDR2 sequences are MNHEY and SMNVEV (reference sequence). The CDR3 protein is CASSFWLAGEGNTGELFF. The CDR3 bases are TGTGCCAGCAGTTTCTGGCTAGCGGGAGAGGGAAACACCGGGGAGCTGTTTTTT.

This clonotype was counted many times. This chain uses TRBV27 with TRBJ1-1; perhaps TRBD1 as D (5 bases). V lost 5 bases to trimming and J lost 3 bases, with 16 bases between them. The CDR3 contains 15 residues. Per germline, CDR1 MNHEY and CDR2 SMNVEV (reference sequence). CDR3 DNA sequence: TGTGCCAGCAGTAGGGGCAGCCGAATCGACACTGAAGCTTTCTTT. Amino acid sequence: CASSRGSRIDTEAFF.

This chain connects TRBV6-1 to TRBJ2-1; 11 bases fit TRBD1. V shed 6 bases and J 5 bases; nucleotides not matched to a gene: 9. This CDR3 is 16 amino acids long. Germline V gives CDR1 MNHNS, CDR2 SASEGT. The CDR3 DNA follows: TGTGCCAGCAGCCACCGGGGACAGGGGGGTAACAATGAGCAGTTCTTC. It yields the protein CASSHRGQGGNNEQFF.

The J gene is TRBJ2-1, the V gene TRBV6-1; weak D call: TRBD1 (5 bases). Trimming took 6 bases from V and 5 from J, leaving 14 bases between them. CDR1 and CDR2 (germline): MNHNS, SASEGT. This CDR3 is 14 amino acids long. The CDR3 protein is CASRSLGLDNEQFF. The CDR3 nucleotides are TGTGCCAGCAGGTCACTGGGGCTGGACAATGAGCAGTTCTTC.

The rearrangement joins TRBV12-3 or TRBV12-4 to TRBJ2-2, with 7 bases that match TRBD2. There are 16 residues in the CDR3. V was clipped by 6 bases and J by 5 bases; unmatched bases: 12. The CDR3 loop reads CASRPLGGGGTGELFF. Here the CDR3 DNA reads TGTGCCAGCAGGCCCCTGGGGGGGGGGGGGACCGGGGAGCTGTTTTTT.

Remarks on this clonotype: Given the absence of the conserved phenylalanine or tryptophan at the CDR3 end, a read error is likely. The rearrangement joins TRBV20-1 to TRBJ2-7; D gene ambiguous. This CDR3 is built from 12 residues. Per the germline V gene, CDR1 is DFQATT and CDR2 is SNEGSKA (reference sequence). V was cut by 3 bases and J by 4 bases, with 10 bases left in between. CDR3 DNA sequence: TGCAGTGCTAGGGGTCAAAGTTACGAGCAGTACCTC. This gives the protein CSARGQSYEQYL.

The J gene is TRBJ2-1, the V gene TRBV6-4; D is unclear. The germline CDR1 and CDR2 sequences are MRHNA and SNTAGT. The V end was cut by 5 bases, the J end by 0 bases, with 14 bases between. The CDR3 consists of 16 residues. The CDR3 loop reads CASSLDPAISYNEQFF. The CDR3 region has the DNA TGTGCCAGCAGTTTGGATCCCGCTATCTCCTACAATGAGCAGTTCTTC.

CDR3 sequence reads: CASSPQGFHEQYF. The CDR3 DNA is TGTGCCAGCTCACCACAGGGTTTCCACGAGCAGTACTTC. The rearrangement joins TRBV18 to TRBJ2-7; D not resolved. The germline gives CDR1 KGHSH, CDR2 LQKENI. The CDR3 covers 13 residues. V gave up 1 base and J gave up 5 bases, with 9 bases separating them.